This T cell receptor (beta chain) was documented in a study of blood T cell repertoires in COVID-19. This clone turned up a few times. Per the study methods: Nucleated cell number was recorded as an estimate derived from reference gene primer amplification. Some clones are missing from TCRdb's copy, which holds only in-frame ones; the method was immunoSEQ multiplex PCR. The DNA was the basis for D and trimming; V, J and clone size are from that table. The sample has over 150,000 clones; more than 65% are singletons. The germline V gene has CDR1 MNHNS and CDR2 SASEGT. The V gene end was trimmed by 3 bases and the J gene end by 4 bases; junction bases not matched to a gene: 3. The CDR3 contains 14 residues.

The material sequenced was peripheral blood. This sequence originates from a human donor in a cohort sampled during active COVID-19. The gene calls are TRBV6-1 and TRBJ2-1; TRBD2 matches 7 bases. CDR3 protein: CASSEVAGYNEQFF. In DNA, the CDR3 is TGTGCCAGCAGTGAGGTAGCGGGTTACAATGAGCAGTTCTTC.